These T cell receptor beta chains were read from a single sample in a study of CD8 T cells in Susac syndrome. Via MiXCR, TCRdb re-called the immunoSEQ multiplex PCR reads, giving one row per CDR3 protein. This sample yields 120,000 to 150,000 distinct CDR3 sequences, of which roughly 94% are seen a single time; over 0.07% belongs to the top ten. Sequencing was carried out using CD4+ T cells from PBMCs. These receptors were collected from a human donor in good health. The CDR3 runs from the conserved cysteine through the conserved F or W. Fields, in order: clone size, J gene, D gene, V gene, CDR3 protein, CDR3 DNA. The D gene is left open where the match is weak. Size values are once, few and many counts, or a class for expanded clones, and some rows have none.

>-|TRBJ2-7|TRBD2|TRBV28
CASRRAGGFSYEQYF
TGTGCCAGCAGGCGAGCGGGAGGTTTTTCCTACGAGCAGTACTTC
>-|TRBJ1-2|-|TRBV18
CASSSGAHGYTF
TGTGCCAGCTCCTCTGGGGCCCATGGCTACACCTTC
>-|TRBJ2-3|-|TRBV3-1
CASDSGITDTQYF
TGTGCCAGCGATTCGGGGATCACAGATACGCAGTATTTT
>-|TRBJ2-3|-|TRBV2
CASSVSKLTDTQYF
TGTGCCAGCAGTGTATCGAAACTCACAGATACGCAGTATTTT
>-|TRBJ2-7|-|TRBV21-1
CASSNPHPYEQYF
TGTGCCAGCAGCAATCCCCACCCCTACGAGCAGTACTTC
>once|TRBJ2-1|-|TRBV7-2
CASSSGPHNEQFF
TGTGCCAGCAGCTCAGGGCCCCACAATGAGCAGTTCTTC
>once|TRBJ2-3|-|TRBV2
CASSDLSSDTQYF
TGTGCCAGCAGTGACCTTAGCTCGGATACGCAGTATTTT
>once|TRBJ1-3|-|TRBV9
CASSVGARSGNTIYF
TGTGCCAGCAGCGTAGGAGCGCGCTCTGGAAACACCATATATTTT
>-|TRBJ2-2|TRBD2|TRBV2
CASSAVGLAGVNTGELFF
TGTGCCAGCAGTGCCGTGGGACTAGCGGGAGTCAACACCGGGGAGCTGTTTTTT
>-|TRBJ2-7|TRBD2|TRBV11-2
CASSPLGLAGIPYEQYF
TGTGCCAGCAGCCCCCTGGGACTAGCGGGGATTCCCTACGAGCAGTACTTC
>-|TRBJ2-7|-|TRBV24-1
CATSEQYF
TGTGCCACCAGTGAGCAGTACTTC
>once|TRBJ2-7|TRBD2|TRBV7-2
CASSLEASGKQYF
TGTGCCAGCAGCTTAGAGGCTAGCGGGAAGCAGTACTTC
>-|TRBJ2-3|TRBD2|TRBV7-8
CASSPRGGASGRTSTDTQYF
TGTGCCAGCAGCCCCCGGGGGGGGGCTAGCGGGAGGACTAGCACAGATACGCAGTATTTT
>-|TRBJ2-2|TRBD2|TRBV28
CASSSYPLAGGPVTGELFF
TGTGCCAGCAGTTCTTACCCCTTAGCGGGAGGGCCAGTTACCGGGGAGCTGTTTTTT
>-|TRBJ2-7|-|TRBV28
CASSPWGRRNLYEQYF
TGTGCCAGCAGTCCCTGGGGGCGTCGAAACCTCTACGAGCAGTACTTC
>-|TRBJ2-5|-|TRBV6-6
CASSRPTGTYQETQYF
TGTGCCAGCAGTCGCCCTACGGGAACTTACCAAGAGACCCAGTACTTC
>-|TRBJ2-1|TRBD1|TRBV28
CASSPSGTGVNEQFF
TGTGCCAGCAGTCCATCGGGGACAGGGGTCAATGAGCAGTTCTTC
>once|TRBJ1-1|-|TRBV4-1
CASSPILRRGEAFF
TGCGCCAGCAGCCCAATATTGAGAAGAGGTGAAGCTTTCTTT
>-|TRBJ1-2|-|TRBV12-3/TRBV12-4
CASGRGANYGYTF
TGTGCCAGCGGGAGGGGAGCTAACTATGGCTACACCTTC
>-|TRBJ2-1|TRBD2|TRBV20-1
CSANPGLKEDEQFF
TGCAGTGCTAATCCGGGACTAAAGGAAGATGAGCAGTTCTTC
>once|TRBJ2-7|TRBD1|TRBV19
CASSTQGASYEQYF
TGTGCCAGTAGTACACAGGGGGCGTCTTACGAGCAGTACTTC
>-|TRBJ2-7|-|TRBV6-5
CASSYSITGIEAYEQYF
TGTGCCAGCAGTTACTCGATTACAGGTATTGAGGCCTACGAGCAGTACTTC
>-|TRBJ2-3|-|TRBV11-2
CASSLIDTQYF
TGTGCCAGCAGCCTAATAGATACGCAGTATTTT
>-|TRBJ2-1|TRBD2|TRBV2
CASRMTSGRVSEQFF
TGTGCCAGCAGAATGACTAGCGGGAGGGTGAGTGAGCAGTTCTTC
>-|TRBJ2-2|-|TRBV24-1
CATSDPGPTNTGELFF
TGTGCCACCAGTGACCCGGGACCGACGAACACCGGGGAGCTGTTTTTT
>once|TRBJ2-1|-|TRBV3-1
CASSQEGLVPYNEQFF
TGTGCCAGCAGCCAAGAAGGGCTAGTGCCCTACAATGAGCAGTTCTTC
>-|TRBJ1-5|-|TRBV18
CASSAGGNQPQHF
TGTGCCAGCTCCGCCGGGGGCAATCAGCCCCAGCATTTT
>-|TRBJ1-5|-|TRBV6-1
CASKKFWADQPQHF
TGTGCCAGCAAGAAATTCTGGGCAGATCAGCCCCAGCATTTT
>-|TRBJ2-3|-|TRBV30
CAWDRTQADTQYF
TGTGCCTGGGACCGTACCCAAGCGGATACGCAGTATTTT
>once|TRBJ1-2|TRBD1|TRBV19
CATRTGSNYGYTF
TGTGCCACCCGGACAGGCTCTAACTATGGCTACACCTTC
>-|TRBJ2-2|-|TRBV20-1
CSASWKGPYTGELFF
TGCAGTGCTTCCTGGAAGGGCCCTTACACCGGGGAGCTGTTTTTT
>-|TRBJ1-5|-|TRBV29-1
CSVGGSNNQPQHF
TGCAGCGTTGGCGGCAGCAACAATCAGCCCCAGCATTTT
>-|TRBJ1-1|TRBD1|TRBV5-1
CASSLYRGTEAFF
TGCGCCAGCAGCCTGTACAGGGGCACTGAAGCTTTCTTT
>-|TRBJ2-2|TRBD1|TRBV7-9
CASSLQGATGELFF
TGTGCCAGCAGCTTACAGGGGGCGACCGGGGAGCTGTTTTTT
>-|TRBJ1-5|TRBD1|TRBV30
CAWSATGTQPQHF
TGTGCCTGGAGCGCGACAGGGACTCAGCCCCAGCATTTT
>-|TRBJ1-4|-|TRBV2
CASSTGTDEKLFF
TGTGCCAGCAGTACAGGGACGGATGAAAAACTGTTTTTT
>-|TRBJ2-3|TRBD1|TRBV30
CAWSVEDRSTDTQYF
TGTGCCTGGAGTGTGGAGGACAGGAGCACAGATACGCAGTATTTT
>-|TRBJ2-5|TRBD2|TRBV6-6
CASKAAGALGTQYF
TGTGCCAGCAAAGCAGCGGGAGCCTTGGGGACCCAGTACTTC
>-|TRBJ2-5|TRBD2|TRBV5-1
CASSSLRTGGGETQYF
TGCGCCAGCAGCTCCCTTAGGACGGGAGGAGGGGAGACCCAGTACTTC
>-|TRBJ2-5|TRBD1|TRBV27
CATKTNRGQETQYF
TGTGCCACCAAGACAAACAGGGGACAAGAGACCCAGTACTTC
>-|TRBJ2-2|-|TRBV9
CASSGASLSAGELFF
TGTGCCAGCAGCGGGGCCAGTCTGAGCGCCGGGGAGCTGTTTTTT
>-|TRBJ2-1|TRBD2|TRBV10-3
CASRRLAGTNEQFF
TGTGCCAGCAGACGTCTAGCGGGAACAAATGAGCAGTTCTTC
>-|TRBJ1-5|-|TRBV27
CASSLFRDGGNQPQHF
TGTGCCAGCAGTTTATTTCGGGACGGCGGCAATCAGCCCCAGCATTTT
>-|TRBJ2-1|-|TRBV29-1
CSIGWSRGKEQFF
TGCAGCATTGGGTGGAGCCGAGGCAAAGAGCAGTTCTTC
>-|TRBJ2-2|TRBD2|TRBV5-4
CASSASSGSFKGELFF
TGTGCCAGCAGCGCCTCTAGCGGGAGTTTTAAGGGGGAGCTGTTTTTT
>-|TRBJ1-2|TRBD1|TRBV3-1
CASSQQGAHYGYTF
TGTGCCAGCAGCCAACAGGGGGCCCACTATGGCTACACCTTC
>-|TRBJ2-7|TRBD1|TRBV15
CATSRDGQGDYEQYF
TGTGCCACCAGCAGAGATGGTCAGGGGGACTACGAGCAGTACTTC
>-|TRBJ2-7|-|TRBV30
CAWSASTAYWGDLRDYYEQYF
TGTGCCTGGAGTGCGTCCACCGCTTACTGGGGGGACCTCCGTGATTACTACGAGCAGTACTTC
>-|TRBJ1-4|-|TRBV12-3/TRBV12-4
CASSRRGANNEKLFF
TGTGCCAGCAGTCGACGGGGGGCCAATAATGAAAAACTGTTTTTT
>once|TRBJ1-1|-|TRBV2
CASSEAVNPRRVVTEAFF
TGTGCCAGCAGTGAAGCTGTCAACCCCCGGAGAGTGGTTACTGAAGCTTTCTTT
>-|TRBJ1-4|TRBD1|TRBV19
CASRTGKGEKLFF
TGTGCCAGTAGGACAGGGAAGGGTGAAAAACTGTTTTTT
>-|TRBJ1-5|-|TRBV18
CASSPRDGDNQPQHF
TGTGCCAGCTCACCACGGGACGGAGACAATCAGCCCCAGCATTTT
>-|TRBJ2-7|TRBD2|TRBV27
CASSTSGIRVQYF
TGTGCCAGCAGTACTAGCGGTATACGAGTGCAGTACTTC
>once|TRBJ1-5|-|TRBV28
CASSLSMGLGIPYQPQHF
TGTGCCAGCAGTTTATCGATGGGTTTGGGAATACCATATCAGCCCCAGCATTTT
>-|TRBJ2-7|-|TRBV12-3/TRBV12-4
CASSLSQGYEQYF
TGTGCCAGCAGCCTCTCCCAAGGCTACGAGCAGTACTTC